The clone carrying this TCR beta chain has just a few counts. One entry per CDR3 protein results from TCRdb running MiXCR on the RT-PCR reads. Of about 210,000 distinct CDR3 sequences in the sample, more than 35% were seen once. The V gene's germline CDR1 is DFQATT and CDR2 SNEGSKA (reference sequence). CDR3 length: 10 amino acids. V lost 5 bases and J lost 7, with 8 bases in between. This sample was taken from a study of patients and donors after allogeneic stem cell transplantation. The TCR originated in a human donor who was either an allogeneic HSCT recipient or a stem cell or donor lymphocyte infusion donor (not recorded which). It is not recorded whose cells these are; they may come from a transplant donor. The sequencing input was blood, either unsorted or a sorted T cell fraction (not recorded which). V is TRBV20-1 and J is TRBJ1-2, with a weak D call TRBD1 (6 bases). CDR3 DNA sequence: TGCAGTGCTTACAGGGTTGGCTACACCTTC. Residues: CSAYRVGYTF.